One and the same sample provided the 32 T cell receptor beta chains below, sequenced in a study of shared T cell receptors in the human thymus. Produced via immunoSEQ multiplex PCR; TCRdb's table is partial and in-frame only. The table shows hundreds of thousands of clones, with around 93% occurring only once. Sequenced: thymocytes. The receptors originated from a human donor.

This chain joins TRBV6-4 and TRBJ2-1; no firm D call. In germline, CDR1 is MRHNA, CDR2 SNTAGT. This CDR3 has 15 amino acids. Trimming took 0 bases from V and 5 from J, leaving 11 bases between them. The CDR3 nucleotides read TGTGCCAGCAGTGACTCGAAACAGATAAACAATGAGCAGTTCTTC. This gives the protein CASSDSKQINNEQFF.

The rearrangement uses TRBV2 and TRBJ2-1, with D hard to call. Germline V CDR1 and CDR2: SNHLY, FYNNEI. The CDR3 runs to 12 residues. Trimming took 2 bases from V and 6 from J, leaving 5 bases between them. The CDR3 region is CASSERTNEQFF. CDR3 in DNA: TGTGCCAGCAGTGAAAGAACCAATGAGCAGTTCTTC.

The chain joins TRBV2 to TRBJ1-1, with 7 nucleotides matching TRBD1. The J segment lost 5 bases and the V segment lost 5 bases, leaving 5 bases of the junction unmatched. The CDR3 length is 13 residues. The germline V gene has CDR1 SNHLY and CDR2 FYNNEI. For the CDR3, the DNA is TGTGCCAGCAGTTACAGGGGTTGGACTGAAGCTTTCTTT. This codes for CASSYRGWTEAFF.

The chain carries TRBV7-8 and TRBJ1-5, with 8 bases matching TRBD1. The CDR3 is made up of 16 amino acids. CDR1 and CDR2 from the germline V gene are SGHVS and FQNEAQ. The trim removed 5 bases at V and 2 bases at J, leaving 8 bases unmatched. The CDR3 bases are TGTGCCAGCAGCGACAGGGGAAAGGTGGGCAATCAGCCCCAGCATTTT. The encoded protein is CASSDRGKVGNQPQHF.

The V and J genes are TRBV7-9 and TRBJ1-4; D may be TRBD1 (6 bases). The V end was cut by 5 bases, the J end by 2 bases, with 12 bases between. The CDR3 is made up of 15 amino acids. Germline V CDR1 and CDR2: SEHNR, FQNEAQ (reference sequence). CDR3 DNA: TGTGCCAGCAGCCCCCAGGGGCCCACTAATGAAAAACTGTTTTTT. As protein: CASSPQGPTNEKLFF.

The chain is built from TRBV7-9 and TRBJ2-1; D is possibly TRBD1 or TRBD2 (5 bases each). Germline-derived CDR1 and CDR2 are SEHNR and FQNEAQ (reference sequence). The CDR3 consists of 15 residues. The V gene lost 0 bases and the J gene lost 6 bases, with 12 bases spanning the gap. The CDR3 region is CASSLATGRFNEQFF. The CDR3 region has the DNA TGTGCCAGCAGCTTAGCTACGGGGCGGTTCAATGAGCAGTTCTTC.

The V gene is TRBV30, the J gene TRBJ2-2; 14 bases align to TRBD2. Germline-derived CDR1 and CDR2 are GTSNPN and SVGIG (reference sequence). The CDR3 is 20 residues long. The ends lost 1 base at V and 6 bases at J; junction bases unmatched: 16. The CDR3 bases are TGTGCCTGGAGTGAGCGCTCTCCGGGACTAGCGGGAGTTTGGGCCGGGGAGCTGTTTTTT. Translated: CAWSERSPGLAGVWAGELFF.

The J gene is TRBJ1-2, the V gene TRBV27; D uncertain. V was trimmed by 6 bases and J by 0 bases, leaving 11 bases between them. The CDR3 sequence is 14 residues long. Germline loops: CDR1 MNHEY, CDR2 SMNVEV (reference sequence). The CDR3 DNA sequence: TGTGCCAGCAGCCCCCATCAGGCTAACTATGGCTACACCTTC. It yields the protein CASSPHQANYGYTF.

This chain connects TRBV7-9 to TRBJ1-2, with D uncertain. The germline V and J ends were trimmed by 8 bases and 3 bases, with 7 bases remaining between them. The CDR3 sequence is 11 residues long. CDR1 SEHNR and CDR2 FQNEAQ come from the germline V gene (reference sequence). The CDR3 nucleotides read TGTGCCAGCCGGTTGGACTATGGCTACACCTTC. Translated, it gives CASRLDYGYTF. The full variable domain, its missing parts supplied by reference TRBV7-9 and TRBJ1-2, is DTGVSQNPRHKITKRGQNVTFRCDPISEHNRLYWYRQTLGQGPEFLTYFQNEAQLEKSRLLSDRFSAERPKGSFSTLEIQRTEQGDSAMYLCASRLDYGYTFGSGTRLTVV.

The J gene is TRBJ2-7, the V gene TRBV13; TRBD2 aligns across 7 bases. Germline lookup yields CDR1 PRHDT and CDR2 FYEKMQ (reference sequence). The ends lost 0 bases at V and 2 bases at J; junction bases unmatched: 16. The CDR3 is 19 amino acids. CDR3 DNA sequence: TGTGCCAGCAGCTTAGGGGCCCCCCTAGCGGCCCTGACTCCCTACGAGCAGTACTTC. Its translation: CASSLGAPLAALTPYEQYF.

The chain uses TRBV4-3 and TRBJ2-7, with 10 positions matching TRBD1. The CDR3 extends over 17 amino acids. V dropped 0 bases and J dropped 3; count of bases not matched to a gene: 8. CDR1 LGHNA and CDR2 YSLEER come from the germline V gene. The DNA of the CDR3 is TGCGCCAGCAGCCAAGAATTCAGGACAGGGGGGGTCTACGAGCAGTACTTC. Its translation is CASSQEFRTGGVYEQYF.

This clone occurred a few times. V usage is TRBV9 and J usage is TRBJ1-1, with D possibly matching TRBD1 (6 bases). This CDR3 contains 18 residues. V lost 0 bases and J lost 3, with 21 bases in between. Germline loops: CDR1 SGDLS, CDR2 YYNGEE. In nucleotides, the CDR3 is TGTGCCAGCAGCGTAGATGATTTGGGGGCGTTTGGTTACACTGAAGCTTTCTTT. It yields the protein CASSVDDLGAFGYTEAFF.

As to this clone: Other DNA sequences in this specimen translate into the identical CDR3. The chain employs TRBV28 and TRBJ2-7, with TRBD2 matching over 7 bases. Germline lookup yields CDR1 MDHEN and CDR2 SYDVKM. V lost 2 bases, J lost 0 bases, and 1 base stayed unmatched. This CDR3 has 14 amino acids. The CDR3 DNA sequence: TGTGCCAGCAGTTTAACGGGGGGCTCCTACGAGCAGTACTTC. This encodes CASSLTGGSYEQYF.

This rearrangement joins TRBV28 to TRBJ2-2; 11 bases match TRBD2. The V gene's germline CDR1 is MDHEN and CDR2 SYDVKM. The V and J ends lost 6 bases and 0 bases, in that order; junction bases with no gene match: 12. The CDR3 is 19 amino acids. Here the CDR3 reads CASSHPLAGGPTNTGELFF. DNA of the CDR3: TGTGCCAGCAGCCATCCCTTAGCGGGAGGGCCCACGAACACCGGGGAGCTGTTTTTT.

This CDR3 reads CASSAWTSGPYNEQFF. The CDR3 DNA reads as TGTGCCAGCAGTGCCTGGACTAGCGGACCCTACAATGAGCAGTTCTTC. The rearrangement links TRBV27 to TRBJ2-1; 10 bases are shared with TRBD2. CDR1 and CDR2 (germline): MNHEY, SMNVEV (reference sequence). The CDR3 runs to 16 residues. Trimming at V came to 5 bases and at J to 2 bases, leaving 6 bases not matched to a gene.

This clone showed up just once. The V and J genes are TRBV4-3 and TRBJ2-3; 9 bases map to TRBD2. Germline CDR1 reads LGHNA; CDR2 reads YSLEER. Trimming took 3 bases from V and 1 from J; bases not matched to a gene: 8. The CDR3 contains 17 residues. CDR3 sequence: CASSQAKLAGGTDTQYF. As DNA, the CDR3 is TGCGCCAGCAGCCAGGCAAAATTAGCGGGAGGCACAGATACGCAGTATTTT.

This clone is a singleton in its sample. V and J are TRBV27 and TRBJ2-7; maybe TRBD2 (7 bases). The CDR3 extends over 15 amino acids. Deletions cut 5 bases from V and 3 bases from J, with 17 bases between. The germline V gene encodes CDR1 MNHEY and CDR2 SMNVEV (reference sequence). The CDR3 is CASSPERDTYYEQYF. The CDR3 DNA reads TGTGCCAGCAGTCCAGAGCGGGACACTTACTACGAGCAGTACTTC.

The chain couples TRBV11-2 to TRBJ2-3; D is undetermined. Germline V gene data show CDR1 as SGHAT and CDR2 as FQNNGV. This CDR3 has 16 amino acids. Trimming left V 1 base short and J 3 bases short, with 14 bases between. CDR3 amino acids: CASSLVSTQRTDTQYF. CDR3 bases: TGTGCCAGCAGCTTAGTCAGCACCCAACGGACAGATACGCAGTATTTT.

The chain joins TRBV10-2 to TRBJ1-3; a possible D gene is TRBD1 (6 bases). Between the trimmed V and J ends, which lost 2 bases and 3 bases, there was a span of 11 bases. Per the germline V gene, CDR1 is WSHSY and CDR2 is SAAADI. The CDR3 runs 15 residues. This chain's CDR3 is CASSERGVLGNTIYF. The CDR3 DNA sequence: TGCGCCAGCAGTGAGAGGGGGGTCCTTGGAAACACCATATATTTT.

This clone was observed once. The chain joins TRBV15 to TRBJ2-5, with 9 bases aligning to TRBD2. Germline trimming cut 3 bases from V and 5 bases from J; bases unmatched to any gene: 10. The CDR3 has 16 amino acids. Germline CDR1 LNHNV, CDR2 YYDKDF (reference sequence). The chain's CDR3 is CATSRDKGSGSETQYF. In DNA form, the CDR3 reads TGTGCCACCAGCAGGGATAAGGGTAGCGGGAGTGAGACCCAGTACTTC. Full variable domain (missing parts from reference TRBV15 and TRBJ2-5): DAMVIQNPRYQVTQFGKPVTLSCSQTLNHNVMYWYQQKSSQAPKLLFHYYDKDFNNEADTPDNFQSRRPNTSFCFLDIRSPGLGDTAMYLCATSRDKGSGSETQYFGPGTRLLVL.

This rearrangement joins TRBV2 to TRBJ2-3; D gene unclear. This CDR3 contains 13 residues. The germline gives CDR1 SNHLY, CDR2 FYNNEI. V was cut by 9 bases and J by 2 bases, with 12 bases left in between. CDR3 protein: CARDRHITDTQYF. The CDR3 bases are TGTGCCAGGGATCGGCACATCACAGATACGCAGTATTTT. Together with reference TRBV2 and TRBJ2-3, the CDR3 gives the full variable domain: EPEVTQTPSHQVTQMGQEVILRCVPISNHLYFYWYRQILGQKVEFLVSFYNNEISEKSEIFDDQFSVERPDGSNFTLKIRSTKLEDSAMYFCARDRHITDTQYFGPGTRLTVL.

V and J are TRBV5-4 and TRBJ2-5; TRBD2 agrees at 7 bases. This CDR3 has 15 residues. Per the germline V gene, CDR1 is SGHNT and CDR2 is YYREEE (reference sequence). With V trimmed by 2 bases and J by 2 bases, 6 bases remained unmatched. CDR3 nucleotides: TGTGCCAGCAGCTTAAACGGGAGGCCACAAGAGACCCAGTACTTC. Its protein product is CASSLNGRPQETQYF.

This clone has only a few counts. The chain joins TRBV6-6 to TRBJ1-1, with D hard to call. Germline CDR1 and CDR2: MNHNY and SVGAGI (reference sequence). Deletions cut 5 bases from V and 4 bases from J, with 14 bases between. The CDR3 contains 14 residues. The CDR3 spells CASSPSKWGTEAFF. The CDR3 DNA follows: TGTGCCAGCAGTCCATCCAAGTGGGGCACTGAAGCTTTCTTT.

This clone has just a few counts. The gene calls are TRBV2 and TRBJ2-7; 7 bases are shared with TRBD1. This CDR3 region has 14 residues. The ends lost 6 bases at V and 4 bases at J; junction bases unmatched: 9. Germline assignment: CDR1 SNHLY and CDR2 FYNNEI. CDR3 amino acids: CASRRGRDVYEQYF. CDR3 DNA sequence: TGTGCCAGCAGAAGGGGGCGCGATGTTTACGAGCAGTACTTC.

The chain recombines TRBV7-9 with TRBJ2-5; TRBD1 matches at 9 bases. After removal of 2 bases from V and 6 bases from J, the junction contained 10 bases not matched to a gene. Per the germline V gene, CDR1 is SEHNR and CDR2 is FQNEAQ (reference sequence). This CDR3 is built from 16 residues. Here the CDR3 DNA reads TGTGCCAGCAGCTTAAACCCGGGACAGGGTGGAAAGACCCAGTACTTC. Its translation: CASSLNPGQGGKTQYF.

The chain carries TRBV27 and TRBJ1-5; D gene ambiguous. The CDR3 is 14 amino acids. Germline lookup yields CDR1 MNHEY and CDR2 SMNVEV (reference sequence). Trimming stripped 0 bases from V and 6 bases from J, with 9 bases between. The CDR3, as DNA: TGTGCCAGCAGTTTATCCGGGGAAGGTCAGCCCCAGCATTTT. Its protein is CASSLSGEGQPQHF.

The chain combines TRBV5-4 with TRBJ1-1, with D maybe TRBD1 (5 bases). Per germline, CDR1 SGHNT and CDR2 YYREEE (reference sequence). With 2 bases removed from V and 1 base from J, the gap between germline ends came to 6 bases. This CDR3 region has 13 residues. In DNA form, the CDR3 reads TGTGCCAGCAGCTTACAGGCGAACACTGAAGCTTTCTTT. Amino acids: CASSLQANTEAFF.

The rearrangement joins TRBV5-1 to TRBJ1-1; TRBD1 might be the D (5 bases). This CDR3 is built from 16 residues. CDR1 is SGHRS, CDR2 YFSETQ, per germline. V was trimmed by 0 bases and J by 4 bases, leaving 16 bases between them. For the CDR3, the DNA is TGCGCCAGCAGCTTGGGGGGGTCGAGAGGAGGCACTGAAGCTTTCTTT. Protein: CASSLGGSRGGTEAFF.

CDR3 loop: CASSFKTAGQGWNEQFF. The DNA of the CDR3 is TGTGCCAGCAGCTTTAAAACCGCGGGACAGGGGTGGAATGAGCAGTTCTTC. This chain connects TRBV7-6 to TRBJ2-1; 10 bases match TRBD1. This CDR3 region has 17 residues. J lost 7 bases, V lost 3 bases, and 12 bases had no gene match. Germline CDR1 SGHVS, CDR2 FNYEAQ. Full variable domain (rest looked up from reference TRBV7-6 and TRBJ2-1): GAGVSQSPRYKVTKRGQDVALRCDPISGHVSLYWYRQALGQGPEFLTYFNYEAQQDKSGLPNDRFSAERPEGSISTLTIQRTEQRDSAMYRCASSFKTAGQGWNEQFFGPGTRLTVL.

CDR3 nucleotides: TGCGCCAGCAGCTTGCCTCCGGGGAGGGAGCAGTACTTC. It translates to CASSLPPGREQYF. The chain carries TRBV5-1 and TRBJ2-7; D possibly corresponds to TRBD2 (6 bases). The CDR3 has 13 residues. V dropped 1 base and J dropped 7 bases, with 12 bases sitting between them. Germline CDR1 and CDR2: SGHRS and YFSETQ.

This chain joins TRBV14 and TRBJ2-7; TRBD2 is a possible D gene (6 bases). Trimming pared 3 bases from V and 3 bases from J, leaving 21 bases between. Germline V gives CDR1 SGHDN, CDR2 FVKESK. The CDR3 has 17 residues. The CDR3 DNA follows: TGTGCCAGCAGCCAGAACCCGGGACTCGGAGGGAACTACGAGCAGTACTTC. Protein sequence: CASSQNPGLGGNYEQYF.

This chain uses TRBV12-5 with TRBJ1-2, with TRBD1 identical over 12 bases. Germline CDR1 is LGHNT and CDR2 is FRNRAP. Trimming removed 4 bases from V and 7 bases from J; junction bases left unmatched: 10. CDR3 length: 16 residues. This CDR3 reads CASGSNRLGQGAGYTF. The CDR3 DNA reads as TGTGCTAGTGGTTCCAACCGATTGGGACAGGGGGCTGGCTACACCTTC.